This T cell receptor beta chain was identified in a study of T-cell memory formation after mild COVID-19. Whole-study findings and limits: Mostly located in CM and EM were contracting CD4+ clones, with contracting CD8+ clones located in EMRA. Second-wave clones that peaked on day 37 lacked confirmed SARS-CoV-2 specificity. CD4/CD8 balance held among clones contracting day 15 to 85, and later expanders leaned CD4+.

V lost 2 bases and J 7 bases, leaving 9 bases between the germline ends. The germline CDR1 and CDR2 sequences are SGHKS and YYEKEE (reference sequence). This CDR3 contains 13 residues. In regard to this clonotype: The target antigen is unknown.

TCRdb analysed the 5' RACE reads with MiXCR anew, one entry per CDR3 protein. The sample has more than 150,000 distinct CDR3 sequences, about 18% seen once; the top ten hold roughly 4%. The material sequenced was PBMCs or a T cell subset sorted from them (not recorded which). This sequence joins TRBV5-5 and TRBJ1-4; possible D gene TRBD1, 5 bases. The TCR comes from a man younger than 35 who had mild COVID-19 (a few samples of this study predate the infection). Cell type and time point are not known. The CDR3 bases are TGTGCCAGCAGCTTACAGGCACCTGAAAAACTGTTTTTT. Translating gives CASSLQAPEKLFF.